This T cell receptor beta chain was identified in a study of T cell responses to AZD1222 COVID-19 vaccine. The protocol was immunoSEQ multiplex PCR, while the TCRdb copy is restricted to in-frame clones and leaves out a portion. The sample records 150,000 to 180,000 clones, about nine tenths being singletons. Study-wide points: Researchers report vaccine-associated CD4 TCRs spanning spike, with dominance at 160-218 and 743-854. Sampled repertoires all dated from after the peak T cell response.

To note about this clone: The antigen remains unidentified.

The sequences come from peripheral blood, collected on day 0 of MenACWY control vaccination. This sequence originates from an adult in good health.

The CDR3 DNA sequence: TGTGCCACCACTCTTAGGTTGGTCTATGGCTACACCTTC. This gives the protein CATTLRLVYGYTF. V usage is TRBV28 and J usage is TRBJ1-2; no clear D. Trimming left V 10 bases short and J 4 bases short, with 16 bases between. The germline CDR1 and CDR2 sequences are MDHEN and SYDVKM. The CDR3 contains 13 residues.